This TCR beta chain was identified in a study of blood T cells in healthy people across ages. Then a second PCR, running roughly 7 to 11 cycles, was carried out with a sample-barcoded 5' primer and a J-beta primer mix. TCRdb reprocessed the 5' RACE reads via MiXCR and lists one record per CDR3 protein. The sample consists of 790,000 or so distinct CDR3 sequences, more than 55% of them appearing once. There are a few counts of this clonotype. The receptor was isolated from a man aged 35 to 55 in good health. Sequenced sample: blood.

In DNA form, the CDR3 reads TGTGCCAGCAGTCTAACTAGCGGCCCCTACAATGAGCAGTTCTTC. Translating gives CASSLTSGPYNEQFF. The rearrangement joins TRBV11-1 to TRBJ2-1; 8 bases are a match to TRBD2. Unmatched junction bases numbered 6, after V lost 6 bases and J lost 2 bases. The CDR3 loop spans 15 amino acids. Germline V gene data show CDR1 as SGHAT and CDR2 as FQDESV (reference sequence).